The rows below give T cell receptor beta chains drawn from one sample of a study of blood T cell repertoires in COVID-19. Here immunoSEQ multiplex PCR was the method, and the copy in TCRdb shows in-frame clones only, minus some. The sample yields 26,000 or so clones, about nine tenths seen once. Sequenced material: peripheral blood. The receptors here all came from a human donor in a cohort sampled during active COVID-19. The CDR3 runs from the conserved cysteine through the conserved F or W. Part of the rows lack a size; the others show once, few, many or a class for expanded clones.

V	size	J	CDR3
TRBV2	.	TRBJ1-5	CASSRQGNQPQHF
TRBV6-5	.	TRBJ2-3	CASSSAGGLDTQYF
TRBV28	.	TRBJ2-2	CATQGRPNGGELFF
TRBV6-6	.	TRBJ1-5	CASSYSDRGVEHF
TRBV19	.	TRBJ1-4	CASTVWGRANEKLFF
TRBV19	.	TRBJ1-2	CASSIVTGLYGYTF
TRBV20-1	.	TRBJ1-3	CSASLDSILSGNTIYF
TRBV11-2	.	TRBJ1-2	CASSLGVPRRDYGYTF
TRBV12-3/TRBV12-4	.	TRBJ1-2	CASSIGTGYGYTF
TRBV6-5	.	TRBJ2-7	CASTPSGGIEQYF
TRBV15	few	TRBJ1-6	CATSRQGNSPLHF
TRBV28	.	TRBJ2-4	CASSSGEVAKNIQYF
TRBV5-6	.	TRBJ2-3	CASTRPKRGGTDTQYF
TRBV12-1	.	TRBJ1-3	CAPKQDSGNTIYF